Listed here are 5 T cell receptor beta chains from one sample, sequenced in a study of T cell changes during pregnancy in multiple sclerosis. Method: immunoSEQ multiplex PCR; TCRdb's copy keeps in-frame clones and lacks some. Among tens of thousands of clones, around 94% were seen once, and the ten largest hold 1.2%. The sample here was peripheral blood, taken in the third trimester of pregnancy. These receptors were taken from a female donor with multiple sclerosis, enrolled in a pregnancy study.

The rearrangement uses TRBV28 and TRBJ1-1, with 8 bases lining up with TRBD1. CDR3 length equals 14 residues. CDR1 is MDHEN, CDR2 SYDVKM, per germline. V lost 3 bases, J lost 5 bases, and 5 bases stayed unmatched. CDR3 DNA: TGTGCCAGCAGTTTGGGCAGGGGGCTTACTGAAGCTTTCTTT. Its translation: CASSLGRGLTEAFF.

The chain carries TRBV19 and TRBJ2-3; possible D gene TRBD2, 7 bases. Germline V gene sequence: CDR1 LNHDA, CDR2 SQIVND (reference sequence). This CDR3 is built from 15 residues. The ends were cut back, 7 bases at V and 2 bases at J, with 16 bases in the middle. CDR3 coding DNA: TGTGCCAGTAACGGCGGGGGCGGGTCCACAGATACGCAGTATTTT. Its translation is CASNGGGGSTDTQYF.

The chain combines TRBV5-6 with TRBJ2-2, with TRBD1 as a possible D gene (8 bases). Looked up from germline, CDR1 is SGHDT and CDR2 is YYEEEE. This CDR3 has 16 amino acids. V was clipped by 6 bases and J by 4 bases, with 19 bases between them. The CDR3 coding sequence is TGTGCCAGCACCGGTTTCACAGGGGGGGTCACCGGGGAGCTGTTTTTT. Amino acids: CASTGFTGGVTGELFF. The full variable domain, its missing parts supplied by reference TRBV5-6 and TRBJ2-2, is DAGVTQSPTHLIKTRGQQVTLRCSPKSGHDTVSWYQQALGQGPQFIFQYYEEEERQRGNFPDRFSGHQFPNYSSELNVNALLLGDSALYLCASTGFTGGVTGELFFGEGSRLTVL.

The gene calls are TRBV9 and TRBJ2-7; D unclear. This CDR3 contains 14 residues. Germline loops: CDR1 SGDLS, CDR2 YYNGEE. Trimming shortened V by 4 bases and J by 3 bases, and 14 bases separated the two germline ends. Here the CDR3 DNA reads TGTGCCAGCAGCCCTTCGGTCACCGACTACGAGCAGTACTTC. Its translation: CASSPSVTDYEQYF. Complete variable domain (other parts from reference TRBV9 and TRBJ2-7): DSGVTQTPKHLITATGQRVTLRCSPRSGDLSVYWYQQSLDQGLQFLIQYYNGEERAKGNILERFSAQQFPDLHSELNLSSLELGDSALYFCASSPSVTDYEQYFGPGTRLTVT.

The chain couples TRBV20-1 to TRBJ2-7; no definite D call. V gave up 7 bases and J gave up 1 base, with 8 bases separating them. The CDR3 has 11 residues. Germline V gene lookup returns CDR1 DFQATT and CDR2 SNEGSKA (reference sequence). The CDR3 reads CSGESSYEQYF. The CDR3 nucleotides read TGCAGTGGAGAATCATCCTACGAGCAGTACTTC.